These 2 T cell receptor beta chains share one sample of origin, sequenced in a study of patients and donors after allogeneic stem cell transplantation. TCRdb reprocessed the RT-PCR reads with MiXCR, giving one entry per CDR3 protein. The table lists a few hundred thousand distinct CDR3 sequences, around 40% of them singletons. The specimen was blood, either unsorted or a sorted T cell fraction (not recorded which). The receptors derive from a human donor who was either an allogeneic HSCT recipient or a stem cell or donor lymphocyte infusion donor (not recorded which). It is not recorded whose cells these are; they may come from a transplant donor.

The J gene is TRBJ1-1, the V gene TRBV20-1; a weak D match, TRBD1 (6 bases). Trimming cost V 1 base and J 5 bases, with 14 bases left between them. The CDR3 is made up of 14 amino acids. Germline values: CDR1 DFQATT, CDR2 SNEGSKA (reference sequence). The CDR3 loop reads CSARGRGGRTEAFF. The CDR3 bases are TGCAGTGCTAGAGGCAGAGGGGGTAGGACTGAAGCTTTCTTT.

There are a few counts of this clonotype. This sequence joins TRBV4-2 and TRBJ1-6; unclear D gene. Looked up from germline, CDR1 is LGHNA and CDR2 is YNFKEQ. The CDR3 has 15 residues. Trimming left V 5 bases short and J 7 bases short, with 15 bases between. The CDR3 DNA is TGTGCCAGCAGCAGAACAAACGTGGTAAATTCACCCCTCCACTTT. This gives the protein CASSRTNVVNSPLHF.